This entry features one T cell receptor (beta chain) sequence. Its target is not known. The sample is drawn from a study of T cell responses to AZD1222 COVID-19 vaccine. Points from the study as a whole: Nearly half of spike-specific TCRs reportedly go after variant regions that carry no mutations. In all cases, repertoires were sampled only after the peak T cell response. Clonal diversity may have been underestimated in mostly white British donors. Only 6 or 7 individuals given AZD1222 were seropositive at baseline.

Sequencing used immunoSEQ multiplex PCR; TCRdb keeps in-frame clones, though not all of them. Of hundreds of thousands of clones in the sample, approximately 94% were seen once. Deletions cut 3 bases from V and 3 bases from J, with 10 bases between. This CDR3 spans 14 amino acids. CDR1 and CDR2 from the germline V gene are MGHRA and YSYEKL. This chain joins TRBV4-1 and TRBJ2-3; D gene ambiguous. The sequencing used peripheral blood, collected on day 0 of MenACWY control vaccination. The origin of this receptor is an adult in good health. The CDR3: CASSQGPGTDTQYF. CDR3 nucleotide sequence: TGCGCCAGCAGCCAGGGTCCCGGGACAGATACGCAGTATTTT.